Below are 26 T cell receptor beta chains sequenced from a single sample in a study of a mutant IDH1 vaccine in newly diagnosed glioma. Time point denoted: week 5, during vaccination. Vaccinated patients received 300 ug of mutant IDH1 20-mer peptide per dose, with topical imiquimod. Using immunoSEQ multiplex PCR, the repertoire was profiled, and TCRdb retains in-frame clones only, with some absent. The repertoire holds 45,000 to 65,000 clones, with roughly 82% as singletons. Their specific antigens are unknown. The sequences come from PBMCs, collected from a glioma patient whose treatment included an IDH1 peptide vaccine. These receptors were obtained from a woman younger than 30 with glioma. Some clones in this sample may be carry-over from other donors' samples.

The rearrangement links TRBV5-6 to TRBJ2-7; 10 nucleotides align to TRBD1. Germline trimming cut 4 bases from V and 1 base from J; bases unmatched to any gene: 5. CDR3 size: 15 residues. CDR1 and CDR2 (germline): SGHDT, YYEEEE. CDR3 DNA sequence: TGTGCCAGCAGCCACGGACAGGGGGGGTCCTACGAGCAGTACTTC. Its translation: CASSHGQGGSYEQYF.

The table lists this clone with a count of one. The gene calls are TRBV15 and TRBJ1-2; 7 positions match TRBD1. From germline, CDR1 is LNHNV and CDR2 YYDKDF (reference sequence). There are 17 residues in the CDR3. Trimming took 3 bases from V and 7 from J; bases not matched to a gene: 17. The CDR3 DNA reads as TGTGCCACCAGCAGCCCCCAATACAGAGGCTCAGGGGGTGGCTACACCTTC. This translates into CATSSPQYRGSGGGYTF.

In this sample, this clone turned up a few times. As DNA, the CDR3 is TGTGCCACCAGCTTAGACGGACAGGGGGGCAATGGCTACACCTTC. It yields the protein CATSLDGQGGNGYTF. The chain uses TRBV15 and TRBJ1-2; 10 bases match TRBD1. Germline CDR1 is LNHNV and CDR2 is YYDKDF (reference sequence). The CDR3 length is 15 residues. The trim removed 5 bases at V and 6 bases at J, leaving 9 bases unmatched.

V is TRBV6-1 and J is TRBJ2-2; D not resolved. Trimming pared 2 bases from V and 4 bases from J, leaving 5 bases between. This CDR3 spans 13 amino acids. Germline V gives CDR1 MNHNS, CDR2 SASEGT. The CDR3 DNA follows: TGTGCCAGCAGTGAAAAGGTCACCGGGGAGCTGTTTTTT. It codes for CASSEKVTGELFF.

The V gene is TRBV11-1, the J gene TRBJ2-2; 16 nucleotides align to TRBD2. V lost 4 bases and J lost 9; bases outside the gene matches: 2. CDR1 is SGHAT, CDR2 FQDESV, per germline (reference sequence). This CDR3 is built from 15 residues. The CDR3: CASSSGLAGGRELFF. CDR3 in DNA: TGTGCCAGCAGCTCGGGACTAGCGGGAGGGAGGGAGCTGTTTTTT.

V and J are TRBV29-1 and TRBJ1-1; D is perhaps TRBD1 (5 bases). V gave up 3 bases and J gave up 7 bases, with 18 bases separating them. The CDR3 length is 14 residues. The germline gives CDR1 SQVTM, CDR2 ANQGSEA. The CDR3 DNA reads TGCAGCGTTGAGAAGACAGAGACTGGCGGTGAAGCTTTCTTT. Translated: CSVEKTETGGEAFF.

The J gene is TRBJ1-4, the V gene TRBV13; D call uncertain. CDR3 size: 17 residues. Trimming took off 5 bases at V and 7 bases at J, with 23 bases between the two ends. Germline CDR1 is PRHDT and CDR2 is FYEKMQ (reference sequence). The CDR3 region has the DNA TGTGCCAGCAGCCCGACGGGTATGGCGGCGGGGTCTGAAAAACTGTTTTTT. Its protein is CASSPTGMAAGSEKLFF.

The CDR3 coding sequence is TGTGCCAGCAGCCGTGGACTGGGCTACGAGCAGTACTTC. It is translated as CASSRGLGYEQYF. The chain combines TRBV14 with TRBJ2-7, with a tentative D call TRBD2 (5 bases). The CDR3 contains 13 residues. Germline V gene sequence: CDR1 SGHDN, CDR2 FVKESK. Trimming took off 4 bases at V and 3 bases at J, with 10 bases between the two ends.

The chain employs TRBV10-1 and TRBJ2-1, with 12 nucleotides matching TRBD2. CDR3 length equals 17 residues. Germline V gene sequence: CDR1 WNHNN, CDR2 SYGVQD (reference sequence). V shed 0 bases and J 2 bases; nucleotides not matched to a gene: 2. The CDR3 reads CASSESGLAGTYNEQFF. The CDR3 DNA reads as TGCGCCAGCAGTGAGTCCGGACTAGCGGGAACCTACAATGAGCAGTTCTTC.

This chain connects TRBV5-4 to TRBJ1-3; no clear D gene. The CDR3 covers 16 residues. V lost 0 bases, J lost 0 bases, and 10 bases lay in between. CDR1 is SGHNT, CDR2 YYREEE, per germline (reference sequence). As DNA, the CDR3 is TGTGCCAGCAGCTTGGGGGCAGGCCTCTCTGGAAACACCATATATTTT. Translating gives CASSLGAGLSGNTIYF.

The chain joins TRBV4-1 to TRBJ2-7; 8 nucleotides match TRBD1. Germline lookup yields CDR1 MGHRA and CDR2 YSYEKL. The CDR3 has 14 amino acids. V lost 3 bases, J lost 1 base, and 2 bases stayed unmatched. The CDR3 sequence is CASSHGQGSYEQYF. As DNA, the CDR3 is TGCGCCAGCAGCCACGGACAGGGATCCTACGAGCAGTACTTC.

The chain is built from TRBV14 and TRBJ2-1, with no clear D. The length of the CDR3 is 13 residues. The V gene lost 1 base and the J gene lost 9 bases, with 10 bases spanning the gap. CDR1 and CDR2 (germline): SGHDN, FVKESK. The CDR3 DNA follows: TGTGCCAGCAGCCAAGCGCCCCTCTCTGAGCAGTTCTTC. Amino acids: CASSQAPLSEQFF.

The chain recombines TRBV18 with TRBJ1-1, with D unresolved. The CDR3 contains 13 residues. Trimming cost V 5 bases and J 3 bases, with 10 bases left between them. Germline values: CDR1 KGHSH, CDR2 LQKENI. In DNA, the CDR3 is TGTGCCAGCTCAAGGGCAGAGCACACTGAAGCTTTCTTT. Translated, it gives CASSRAEHTEAFF.

The chain joins TRBV7-9 to TRBJ2-3; 9 bases fit TRBD1. The CDR3 loop spans 17 amino acids. V lost 4 bases, J lost 0 bases, and 8 bases stayed unmatched. Germline values: CDR1 SEHNR, CDR2 FQNEAQ (reference sequence). This chain's CDR3 is CASSSPSGTGSTDTQYF. CDR3 bases: TGTGCCAGCAGCTCCCCTTCCGGGACAGGGAGCACAGATACGCAGTATTTT.

This clone is a singleton in its sample. The chain combines TRBV7-2 with TRBJ2-1; 10 bases are shared with TRBD2. This CDR3 contains 13 residues. Unmatched junction bases numbered 1, after V lost 4 bases and J lost 7 bases. Germline V CDR1 and CDR2: SGHTA, FQGNSA. The CDR3 DNA reads TGTGCCAGCAGCTCGGGACTAGCGAATGAGCAGTTCTTC. This codes for CASSSGLANEQFF.

The chain couples TRBV10-2 to TRBJ2-7; no reliable D call. Trimming took off 8 bases at V and 7 bases at J, with 18 bases between the two ends. The V gene's germline CDR1 is WSHSY and CDR2 SAAADI. The CDR3 sequence is 13 residues long. The CDR3 region is CASLSPGKEEQYF. In DNA form, the CDR3 reads TGCGCCAGCCTCTCTCCGGGCAAGGAGGAGCAGTACTTC.

V is TRBV5-1 and J is TRBJ1-4, with D possibly TRBD1 on 5 matching bases. Trimming removed 3 bases from V and 4 bases from J, with 10 bases in between. The V gene's germline CDR1 is SGHRS and CDR2 YFSETQ. This CDR3 has 14 amino acids. CDR3 DNA sequence: TGCGCCAGCAGCTCCACAGGTTATAATGAAAAACTGTTTTTT. As protein: CASSSTGYNEKLFF. Based on the CDR3 plus reference TRBV5-1 and TRBJ1-4, the full variable domain is KAGVTQTPRYLIKTRGQQVTLSCSPISGHRSVSWYQQTPGQGLQFLFEYFSETQRNKGNFPGRFSGRQFSNSRSEMNVSTLELGDSALYLCASSSTGYNEKLFFGSGTQLSVL.

In this sample, this clone turned up once. The conserved closing phenylalanine or tryptophan is absent in this CDR3, likely reflecting a read error. This chain joins TRBV30 and TRBJ2-2; D could derive from TRBD1 or TRBD2 (6 bases each). Germline V gene lookup returns CDR1 GTSNPN and CDR2 SVGIG (reference sequence). The CDR3 is 14 amino acids. The V end was cut by 4 bases, the J end by 1 base, with 10 bases between. CDR3 DNA: TGTGCCTGGACCCGGGGGCGGAACACCGGGGAGCTGTTTCTT. Its protein is CAWTRGRNTGELFL.

This chain links TRBV4-1 with TRBJ2-7; 10 nucleotides line up with TRBD2. The trim removed 5 bases at V and 0 bases at J, leaving 7 bases unmatched. The CDR3 is 16 amino acids. Germline V gives CDR1 MGHRA, CDR2 YSYEKL. The CDR3 DNA is TGCGCCAGCAGCGCCGATAGCGGGGGGTTCTCCTACGAGCAGTACTTC. Translated: CASSADSGGFSYEQYF.

The chain uses TRBV6-4 and TRBJ1-5; D uncertain. CDR1 and CDR2 from the germline V gene are MRHNA and SNTAGT. The V end was cut by 3 bases, the J end by 2 bases, with 11 bases between. There are 15 residues in the CDR3. CDR3 sequence (DNA): TGTGCCAGCAGTGAGGAGGAAAGTGGCAATCAGCCCCAGCATTTT. Translated: CASSEEESGNQPQHF.

The rearrangement uses TRBV27 and TRBJ1-1; perhaps TRBD1 as D (5 bases). V lost 6 bases and J 1 base, leaving 12 bases between the germline ends. This CDR3 spans 14 amino acids. Germline assignment: CDR1 MNHEY and CDR2 SMNVEV (reference sequence). CDR3 bases: TGTGCCAGCAGGGACATGGGATCGAACACTGAAGCTTTCTTT. Its protein is CASRDMGSNTEAFF.

This clone rates as medium-sized. The gene calls are TRBV6-5 and TRBJ1-5; D possibly corresponds to TRBD1 (5 bases). This CDR3 region has 15 residues. With 4 bases removed from V and 4 bases from J, the gap between germline ends came to 14 bases. The germline V gene encodes CDR1 MNHEY and CDR2 SVGAGI. The CDR3 spells CASSSLGERNQPQHF. The CDR3 DNA reads TGTGCCAGCAGTTCCCTGGGGGAGCGGAATCAGCCCCAGCATTTT.

V gene TRBV7-9 combines with J gene TRBJ1-1; D is ambiguous. V was clipped by 2 bases and J by 5 bases, with 18 bases between them. Germline assignment: CDR1 SEHNR and CDR2 FQNEAQ (reference sequence). The CDR3 sequence is 16 residues long. CDR3 in amino acids: CASSLKRPDWETEAFF. CDR3 coding DNA: TGTGCCAGCAGCTTAAAACGCCCGGATTGGGAGACTGAAGCTTTCTTT. Supplemented by reference TRBV7-9 and TRBJ1-1, the full variable domain reads DTGVSQNPRHKITKRGQNVTFRCDPISEHNRLYWYRQTLGQGPEFLTYFQNEAQLEKSRLLSDRFSAERPKGSFSTLEIQRTEQGDSAMYLCASSLKRPDWETEAFFGQGTRLTVV.

The chain employs TRBV19 and TRBJ2-7; no clear D. The ends were cut back, 2 bases at V and 6 bases at J, with 17 bases in the middle. The germline V gene encodes CDR1 LNHDA and CDR2 SQIVND (reference sequence). The CDR3 totals 15 residues. The CDR3 DNA sequence: TGTGCCAGTAGTATAAATCGTCACGACTCCAGCGAGCAGTACTTC. Translation: CASSINRHDSSEQYF.

Written as DNA, the CDR3 is TGTGCCAGCAGTGCGGCAGGCCCTGGGAACTATGGCTACACCTTC. Its protein is CASSAAGPGNYGYTF. The gene calls are TRBV6-1 and TRBJ1-2; D gene unclear. CDR3 length equals 15 residues. Germline CDR1 reads MNHNS; CDR2 reads SASEGT. V was cut by 4 bases and J by 2 bases, with 14 bases left in between.

The chain is built from TRBV15 and TRBJ1-2; a weak D match, TRBD1 (6 bases). The CDR3 is 15 amino acids. V lost 1 base to trimming and J lost 4 bases, with 13 bases between them. Germline CDR1 LNHNV, CDR2 YYDKDF (reference sequence). Here the CDR3 DNA reads TGTGCCACCAGCAGAGGGGACACTACTACCTATGGCTACACCTTC. The encoded protein is CATSRGDTTTYGYTF.